These 28 T cell receptor beta chains originate from one sample sequenced in a study of patients and donors after allogeneic stem cell transplantation. TCRdb reanalysed the RT-PCR reads using MiXCR and keeps one entry per CDR3 protein. Of approximately 170,000 distinct CDR3 sequences listed, over 25% are singletons. The specimen was blood, either unsorted or a sorted T cell fraction (not recorded which). Receptors originate from a human donor who was either an allogeneic HSCT recipient or a stem cell or donor lymphocyte infusion donor (not recorded which). It is not recorded whose cells these are; they may come from a transplant donor.

This clonotype was recorded at least ten times. The chain carries TRBV4-2 and TRBJ1-6; tentative D call: TRBD1 (5 bases). Germline V CDR1 and CDR2: LGHNA, YNFKEQ. This CDR3 spans 17 amino acids. Trimming removed 0 bases from V and 9 bases from J, with 18 bases in between. The CDR3 bases are TGTGCCAGCAGCCAAGAATATGCAGGGACGAGGGGTTCACCCCTCCACTTT. It translates to CASSQEYAGTRGSPLHF.

The chain joins TRBV10-3 to TRBJ2-5; 8 bases map to TRBD1. Trimming at V came to 6 bases and at J to 4 bases, leaving 4 bases not matched to a gene. The CDR3 has 13 amino acids. CDR1 ENHRY and CDR2 SYGVKD come from the germline V gene. CDR3: CAIRGTGGETQYF. CDR3 nucleotide sequence: TGTGCCATCAGGGGAACAGGGGGAGAGACCCAGTACTTC.

The gene calls are TRBV24-1 and TRBJ2-3; 8 bases align to TRBD1. Trimming removed 3 bases from V and 1 base from J; junction bases left unmatched: 8. This CDR3 has 17 amino acids. CDR1 is KGHDR, CDR2 SFDVKD, per germline. The CDR3 region is CATSDRDRRRGTDTQYF. The CDR3 bases are TGTGCCACCAGTGATCGGGACAGGAGGCGCGGCACAGATACGCAGTATTTT.

V usage is TRBV4-3 and J usage is TRBJ2-2; the D gene is possibly TRBD2 (5 bases). The CDR3 is 17 amino acids. The germline V gene encodes CDR1 LGHNA and CDR2 YSLEER. Trimming shortened V by 2 bases and J by 0 bases, and 13 bases separated the two germline ends. The CDR3 region has the DNA TGCGCCAGCAGCCAATTCGTGGCGGGTCCGAACACCGGGGAGCTGTTTTTT. The encoded protein is CASSQFVAGPNTGELFF.

This clonotype has only a few counts. This rearrangement joins TRBV27 to TRBJ1-2; D unresolved. Trimming cost V 6 bases and J 5 bases, with 13 bases left between them. The CDR3 extends over 13 amino acids. Germline V gene lookup returns CDR1 MNHEY and CDR2 SMNVEV (reference sequence). CDR3 residues: CASSSPREYGYTF. DNA for the CDR3: TGTGCCAGCAGCTCCCCAAGGGAGTATGGCTACACCTTC.

This sequence joins TRBV4-2 and TRBJ2-3; 8 bases map to TRBD1. V lost 4 bases and J lost 6; bases outside the gene matches: 6. The CDR3 extends over 14 amino acids. Germline V gives CDR1 LGHNA, CDR2 YNFKEQ. The chain's CDR3 is CASSRGQGGDTQYF. The CDR3 nucleotides are TGTGCCAGCAGCCGCGGACAGGGCGGGGATACGCAGTATTTT.

This sequence joins TRBV4-3 and TRBJ2-2; the D gene could be TRBD1 or TRBD2 (6 bases each). Germline values: CDR1 LGHNA, CDR2 YSLEER. Trimming cost V 4 bases and J 7 bases, with 13 bases left between them. This CDR3 comprises 14 residues. DNA of the CDR3: TGCGCCAGCAGCCCGAGGGGGGCGGTCGGGGAGCTGTTTTTT. As protein: CASSPRGAVGELFF.

In this sample, this clonotype turned up a few times. This rearrangement joins TRBV20-1 to TRBJ2-7; 8 positions match TRBD1. Germline V gene lookup returns CDR1 DFQATT and CDR2 SNEGSKA (reference sequence). The trim removed 6 bases at V and 3 bases at J, leaving 4 bases unmatched. This CDR3 is built from 12 residues. The CDR3 DNA is TGCAGTGCAACAGGGGGGATCTACGAGCAGTACTTC. Translated, it gives CSATGGIYEQYF.

This clonotype has more than one count but fewer than ten. The chain has TRBV19 and TRBJ2-7, with a tentative D call TRBD2 (6 bases). CDR3 length: 14 residues. The germline V gene has CDR1 LNHDA and CDR2 SQIVND (reference sequence). Trimming stripped 3 bases from V and 0 bases from J, with 9 bases between. The CDR3 loop is CASSMEGLSYEQYF. As DNA, the CDR3 is TGTGCCAGTAGTATGGAGGGTCTCTCCTACGAGCAGTACTTC. Together with reference TRBV19 and TRBJ2-7, the CDR3 gives the full variable domain: DGGITQSPKYLFRKEGQNVTLSCEQNLNHDAMYWYRQDPGQGLRLIYYSQIVNDFQKGDIAEGYSVSREKKESFPLTVTSAQKNPTAFYLCASSMEGLSYEQYFGPGTRLTVT.

The chain links TRBV20-1 to TRBJ1-1; the D gene is possibly TRBD1 (6 bases). The CDR3 is 13 amino acids. V lost 5 bases to trimming and J lost 10 bases, with 20 bases between them. The germline V gene encodes CDR1 DFQATT and CDR2 SNEGSKA (reference sequence). The chain's CDR3 is CSAAFRDTRPAFF. CDR3 DNA: TGCAGTGCTGCTTTCCGGGACACCCGCCCAGCTTTCTTT.

This chain links TRBV11-1 with TRBJ2-3; either TRBD1 or TRBD2 may fit D (5 bases each). V gave up 1 base and J gave up 1 base, with 12 bases separating them. The CDR3 sequence is 16 residues long. Germline values: CDR1 SGHAT, CDR2 FQDESV (reference sequence). CDR3 sequence (DNA): TGTGCCAGCAGCTTAGTTGGGGGATTGGGCACAGATACGCAGTATTTT. This translates into CASSLVGGLGTDTQYF. Complete variable domain (other parts from reference TRBV11-1 and TRBJ2-3): EAEVAQSPRYKITEKSQAVAFWCDPISGHATLYWYRQILGQGPELLVQFQDESVVDDSQLPKDRFSAERLKGVDSTLKIQPAELGDSAMYLCASSLVGGLGTDTQYFGPGTRLTVL.

The chain employs TRBV6-5 and TRBJ2-5; TRBD2 aligns across 15 bases. The germline gives CDR1 MNHEY, CDR2 SVGAGI. This CDR3 is 18 amino acids long. V was pared by 5 bases and J by 1 base, with 8 bases of the junction left unmatched. The CDR3 coding sequence is TGTGCCAGCAGTCCCGGGACTAGCGGGAGGAGAGGCCAAGAGACCCAGTACTTC. This codes for CASSPGTSGRRGQETQYF.

This chain joins TRBV15 and TRBJ2-1; TRBD2 aligns across 13 bases. The V and J ends lost 8 bases and 10 bases, in that order; junction bases with no gene match: 5. Germline lookup yields CDR1 LNHNV and CDR2 YYDKDF (reference sequence). The CDR3 totals 13 residues. As DNA, the CDR3 is TGTGCCACCCTACTAGCGGGAGGGGGGGAGCAGTTCTTC. Amino acids: CATLLAGGGEQFF.

The rearrangement uses TRBV10-2 and TRBJ2-2; no clear D. The ends were cut back, 7 bases at V and 4 bases at J, with 4 bases in the middle. This CDR3 has 11 residues. The germline CDR1 and CDR2 sequences are WSHSY and SAAADI. The CDR3 coding sequence is TGCGCCAGCATCGGCACCGGGGAGCTGTTTTTT. This encodes CASIGTGELFF.

This clonotype has a count of ten or more. The chain is built from TRBV4-1 and TRBJ1-1; D ambiguous. The CDR3 is 13 amino acids. V was pared by 2 bases and J by 12 bases, with 16 bases between. Germline CDR1 is MGHRA and CDR2 is YSYEKL. This chain's CDR3 is CASSQFIDLRTFF. The CDR3 DNA reads as TGCGCCAGCAGCCAATTTATAGACCTCCGGACTTTCTTT.

This clonotype was recorded a few times. V usage is TRBV6-5 and J usage is TRBJ1-1; 7 bases line up with TRBD1. The CDR3 runs 15 residues. The germline V gene has CDR1 MNHEY and CDR2 SVGAGI. V shed 5 bases, J shed 3 bases, and the junction held 9 bases outside the gene matches. CDR3 coding DNA: TGTGCCAGCAGTCCAGCTAGGACAGGCGACACTGAAGCTTTCTTT. The encoded protein is CASSPARTGDTEAFF.

The rearrangement uses TRBV9 and TRBJ2-1, with 11 bases lining up with TRBD2. The germline gives CDR1 SGDLS, CDR2 YYNGEE. V was clipped by 0 bases and J by 6 bases; unmatched bases: 5. The length of the CDR3 is 16 residues. Here the CDR3 reads CASSVELAGVFNEQFF. Written as DNA, the CDR3 is TGTGCCAGCAGCGTAGAACTAGCGGGAGTCTTCAATGAGCAGTTCTTC.

V gene TRBV5-1 combines with J gene TRBJ1-2; D gene unclear. The CDR3 is 18 residues long. Looked up from germline, CDR1 is SGHRS and CDR2 is YFSETQ. The V end was cut by 0 bases, the J end by 0 bases, with 18 bases between. The CDR3 nucleotides read TGCGCCAGCAGCTTGGCCCAAGACTGGCAGGCTTCTAACTATGGCTACACCTTC. Protein sequence: CASSLAQDWQASNYGYTF.

This clonotype was found a few times. V usage is TRBV7-2 and J usage is TRBJ2-1, with TRBD2 matching 10 bases. CDR1 and CDR2 (germline): SGHTA, FQGNSA. V lost 6 bases and J lost 2; bases outside the gene matches: 4. The CDR3 is made up of 15 amino acids. For the CDR3, the DNA is TGTGCCAGCAGTCCTACTAGCGGGGCCTACAATGAGCAGTTCTTC. Protein product: CASSPTSGAYNEQFF.

This sequence joins TRBV10-2 and TRBJ2-5; 12 bases are a match to TRBD2. The germline V gene has CDR1 WSHSY and CDR2 SAAADI. This CDR3 is built from 15 residues. J lost 7 bases, V lost 6 bases, and 9 bases had no gene match. The CDR3 loop reads CASRDGTSGPGTQYF. CDR3 DNA: TGCGCCAGCAGGGACGGGACTAGCGGGCCGGGGACCCAGTACTTC.

The J gene is TRBJ1-4, the V gene TRBV20-1; D is undetermined. The CDR3 is 14 amino acids. V lost 1 base and J lost 4, with 10 bases in between. Looked up from germline, CDR1 is DFQATT and CDR2 is SNEGSKA (reference sequence). CDR3 region: CSARVAEGNEKLFF. The CDR3 DNA follows: TGCAGTGCTAGAGTGGCGGAGGGTAATGAAAAACTGTTTTTT.

As to this clonotype: An end of the junction does not agree with germline; a read error may underlie this. The chain employs TRBV7-7 and TRBJ2-5; D is possibly TRBD1 (6 bases). This CDR3 comprises 15 residues. Per germline, CDR1 SSHAT and CDR2 FNYEAQ (reference sequence). This chain's CDR3 is CASSPHGQIQETQYF. The CDR3 DNA reads TGTGCTAGCAGCCCCCACGGACAGATCCAAGAGACCCAGTACTTC.

This CDR3 is CATRRSSYNEQFF. As DNA, the CDR3 is TGTGCCACCCGAAGGAGCTCCTACAATGAGCAGTTCTTC. The chain carries TRBV6-1 and TRBJ2-1; D not certain. Between the trimmed V and J ends, which lost 10 bases and 0 bases, there was a span of 10 bases. The CDR3 runs to 13 residues. Germline V gene data show CDR1 as MNHNS and CDR2 as SASEGT.

This clonotype has more than one count but fewer than ten. J is TRBJ2-3 and V is TRBV12-3 or TRBV12-4; D unresolved. This CDR3 spans 15 amino acids. V lost 2 bases and J lost 0, with 9 bases in between. CDR3 bases: TGTGCCAGCAGTTTAACCCGAGCTAGCACAGATACGCAGTATTTT. It yields the protein CASSLTRASTDTQYF.

The chain uses TRBV6-5 and TRBJ2-7; TRBD1 agrees at 7 bases. V lost 7 bases to trimming and J lost 7 bases; unmatched junction nucleotides: 10. CDR1 MNHEY and CDR2 SVGAGI come from the germline V gene. The CDR3 runs to 13 residues. CDR3 nucleotide sequence: TGTGCCAGCAAACCCGGGACAGATCGGGAGCAGTACTTC. As protein: CASKPGTDREQYF.

The chain has TRBV27 and TRBJ2-7, with 7 bases fitting TRBD1. The CDR3 contains 17 residues. The V gene's germline CDR1 is MNHEY and CDR2 SMNVEV (reference sequence). V shed 0 bases and J 3 bases; nucleotides not matched to a gene: 11. The CDR3 loop reads CASSLSWSRGYYYEQYF. The CDR3 bases are TGTGCCAGCAGTTTATCGTGGTCCAGGGGGTACTACTACGAGCAGTACTTC.

The chain is built from TRBV6-5 and TRBJ2-6; perhaps TRBD2 as D (6 bases). With 7 bases removed from V and 0 bases from J, the gap between germline ends came to 19 bases. Germline-derived CDR1 and CDR2 are MNHEY and SVGAGI. The CDR3 spans 18 residues. In nucleotides, the CDR3 is TGTGCCAGCACCGCTCTTTGGGACTCCAACTCTGGGGCCAACGTCCTGACTTTC. It specifies CASTALWDSNSGANVLTF.

This rearrangement joins TRBV20-1 to TRBJ2-3; 11 bases are a match to TRBD2. The CDR3 is 16 residues long. After removal of 5 bases from V and 7 bases from J, the junction contained 14 bases not matched to a gene. CDR1 and CDR2 (germline): DFQATT, SNEGSKA (reference sequence). CDR3 coding DNA: TGCAGTGCTCTCCTAGCGACTAGCGGGAAACTATATACGCAGTATTTT. Its translation is CSALLATSGKLYTQYF.